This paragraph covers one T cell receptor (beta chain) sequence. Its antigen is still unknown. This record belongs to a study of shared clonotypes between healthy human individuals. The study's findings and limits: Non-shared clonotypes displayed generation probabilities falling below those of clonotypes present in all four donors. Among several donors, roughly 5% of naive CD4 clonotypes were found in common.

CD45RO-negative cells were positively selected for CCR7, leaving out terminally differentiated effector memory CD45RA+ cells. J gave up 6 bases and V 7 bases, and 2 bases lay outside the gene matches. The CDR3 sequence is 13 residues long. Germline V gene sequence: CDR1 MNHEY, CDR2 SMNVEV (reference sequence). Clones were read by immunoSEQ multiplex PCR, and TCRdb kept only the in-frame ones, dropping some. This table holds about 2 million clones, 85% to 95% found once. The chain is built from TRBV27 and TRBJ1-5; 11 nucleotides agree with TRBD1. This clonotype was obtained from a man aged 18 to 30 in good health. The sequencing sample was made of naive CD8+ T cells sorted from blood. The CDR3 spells CASMGQGGQPQHF. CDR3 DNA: TGTGCCAGCATGGGACAGGGGGGTCAGCCCCAGCATTTT.